Following are 20 T cell receptor beta chains from one sample sequenced in a study of PD-1 blockade in classical Hodgkin lymphoma. Using immunoSEQ multiplex PCR, the repertoire was profiled, and TCRdb retains in-frame clones only, with some absent. The table records just under 20,000 clones, around four fifths of them present only once. The time point: cycle 4 day 1 (C4D1), after 6 weeks of nivolumab. Exposure to brentuximab vedotin varied, and each patient had relapsed following autologous stem cell transplantation. Magnetic negative selection of thawed PBMCs was the method by which CD4+ T cells were purified. The specimen was CD4+ T cells from blood, collected before the fourth cycle of nivolumab. These receptors originate from a human donor with classical Hodgkin lymphoma.

Written as DNA, the CDR3 is TGCGCCAGCAGCTTGGTCCAGGGGGTGGGCACCGGGGAGCTGTTTTTT. This encodes CASSLVQGVGTGELFF. This chain joins TRBV5-1 and TRBJ2-2, with 7 bases lining up with TRBD1. CDR1 is SGHRS, CDR2 YFSETQ, per germline. CDR3 length equals 16 residues. The trim removed 0 bases at V and 4 bases at J, leaving 6 bases unmatched.

The gene calls are TRBV4-1 and TRBJ2-3, with TRBD2 matching over 8 bases. With 0 bases clipped from V and 6 bases from J, the junction kept 11 bases outside the gene matches. The CDR3 runs 17 residues. Germline lookup yields CDR1 MGHRA and CDR2 YSYEKL. CDR3 coding DNA: TGCGCCAGCAGCCAAGATCTCCCAGCGGGAGCTCTGGATACGCAGTATTTT. This encodes CASSQDLPAGALDTQYF.

The J gene is TRBJ2-3, the V gene TRBV5-1, with a weak D call TRBD2 (5 bases). V shed 0 bases and J shed 2 bases, with 7 bases lying between them. Germline assignment: CDR1 SGHRS and CDR2 YFSETQ. The CDR3 consists of 14 residues. Here the CDR3 reads CASSLDGVTDTQYF. The CDR3 DNA reads TGCGCCAGCAGCTTGGACGGGGTCACAGATACGCAGTATTTT.

The J gene is TRBJ2-5, the V gene TRBV18; maybe TRBD2 (5 bases). CDR1 KGHSH and CDR2 LQKENI come from the germline V gene. V dropped 6 bases and J dropped 4 bases, with 12 bases sitting between them. This CDR3 is built from 13 residues. The CDR3 sequence: CASSLREGETQYF. The CDR3 DNA sequence: TGTGCCAGCTCCCTCCGGGAAGGAGAGACCCAGTACTTC.

The chain is built from TRBV29-1 and TRBJ1-2; D possibly corresponds to TRBD1 (5 bases). The CDR3 spans 12 residues. Germline V gene sequence: CDR1 SQVTM, CDR2 ANQGSEA. The V end lost 7 bases, the J end lost 4 bases, and 13 bases lay between the germline ends. CDR3 sequence reads: CSALSGTYGYTF. As DNA, the CDR3 is TGCAGCGCCCTTAGTGGGACCTATGGCTACACCTTC.

The genes are TRBV10-1 and TRBJ2-5; 8 bases are shared with TRBD1. V trimming: 6 bases; J trimming: 4 bases; junction bases outside the gene matches: 7. Germline V CDR1 and CDR2: WNHNN, SYGVQD (reference sequence). This CDR3 region has 14 residues. The CDR3 sequence: CASRAGGESETQYF. The DNA of the CDR3 is TGCGCCAGCAGGGCAGGGGGCGAATCAGAGACCCAGTACTTC.

The chain recombines TRBV18 with TRBJ1-1; unclear D gene. This CDR3 is built from 17 residues. The V gene's germline CDR1 is KGHSH and CDR2 LQKENI. V lost 0 bases and J 2 bases, leaving 16 bases between the germline ends. The CDR3 sequence: CASSPPGFYLSNTEAFF. In DNA, the CDR3 is TGTGCCAGCTCACCACCGGGGTTTTACCTCTCTAACACTGAAGCTTTCTTT.

V usage is TRBV5-1 and J usage is TRBJ2-2; D is possibly TRBD2 (5 bases). The CDR3 runs 14 residues. V was clipped by 0 bases and J by 7 bases, with 10 bases between them. Germline V CDR1 and CDR2: SGHRS, YFSETQ. CDR3 loop: CASSLGDGSGELFF. In DNA, the CDR3 is TGCGCCAGCAGCTTGGGAGATGGGAGCGGGGAGCTGTTTTTT.

The rearrangement links TRBV6-1 to TRBJ1-2, with D unclear. The V gene lost 5 bases and the J gene lost 1 base, with 8 bases spanning the gap. Germline V lookup: CDR1 MNHNS, CDR2 SASEGT. This CDR3 has 13 amino acids. CDR3 protein: CASSTAINYGYTF. CDR3 in DNA: TGTGCCAGCAGTACAGCGATTAACTATGGCTACACCTTC.

The genes are TRBV29-1 and TRBJ2-7, with D hard to call. This CDR3 contains 11 residues. Germline CDR1 reads SQVTM; CDR2 reads ANQGSEA. V was cut by 4 bases and J by 3 bases, with 7 bases left in between. CDR3 coding DNA: TGCAGCGTTGCCACAGACTACGAGCAGTACTTC. Translated, it gives CSVATDYEQYF.

In its sample, this clone was seen once. The CDR3 DNA follows: TGTGCCAGCAGCTGGGCGTCTGGGGAGCTGTTTTTT. Protein product: CASSWASGELFF. The chain uses TRBV6-6 and TRBJ2-2; D remains ambiguous. The germline V gene encodes CDR1 MNHNY and CDR2 SVGAGI (reference sequence). The CDR3 loop spans 12 amino acids. V was shortened by 6 bases and J by 8 bases, with 10 bases between the two germline ends.

The V gene is TRBV9, the J gene TRBJ2-3; no firm D call. Germline assignment: CDR1 SGDLS and CDR2 YYNGEE. The length of the CDR3 is 12 residues. V was shortened by 4 bases and J by 3 bases, with 6 bases between the two germline ends. The CDR3: CASSPSTDTQYF. In nucleotides, the CDR3 is TGTGCCAGCAGCCCCAGTACAGATACGCAGTATTTT.

The chain recombines TRBV6-6 with TRBJ2-5; 9 nucleotides agree with TRBD1. CDR1 is MNHNY, CDR2 SVGAGI, per germline (reference sequence). Trimming removed 3 bases from V and 5 bases from J; junction bases left unmatched: 10. The CDR3 runs 16 residues. The CDR3 DNA is TGTGCCAGCAGTTATGGGACAGGGAGAGCGGGGGAGACCCAGTACTTC. Translation: CASSYGTGRAGETQYF.

This clone was found once. This rearrangement joins TRBV4-1 to TRBJ2-7; 13 bases map to TRBD2. Germline V gives CDR1 MGHRA, CDR2 YSYEKL. The CDR3 covers 15 residues. After removal of 1 base from V and 8 bases from J, the junction contained 5 bases not matched to a gene. The CDR3 is CASSQVGLAGVQQYF. Here the CDR3 DNA reads TGCGCCAGCAGCCAAGTTGGACTAGCGGGAGTTCAGCAGTACTTC.

The J gene is TRBJ2-2, the V gene TRBV27, with a possible D match to TRBD2 (6 bases). V lost 4 bases, J lost 7 bases, and 10 bases lay in between. The CDR3 runs to 13 residues. Germline CDR1 and CDR2: MNHEY and SMNVEV (reference sequence). CDR3 nucleotide sequence: TGTGCCAGCAGTTCCATCGGGGGCGGGGAGCTGTTTTTT. As protein: CASSSIGGGELFF.

The chain links TRBV7-2 to TRBJ2-7, with TRBD2 identical over 9 bases. The CDR3 covers 15 residues. Per the germline V gene, CDR1 is SGHTA and CDR2 is FQGNSA. Germline trimming cut 5 bases from V and 2 bases from J; bases unmatched to any gene: 7. The chain's CDR3 is CASSINLAGPYEQYF. The DNA of the CDR3 is TGTGCCAGCAGCATCAATCTAGCGGGACCCTACGAGCAGTACTTC.

The chain combines TRBV7-8 with TRBJ2-2; 11 nucleotides align to TRBD2. Germline assignment: CDR1 SGHVS and CDR2 FQNEAQ. This CDR3 has 19 residues. The V segment lost 4 bases and the J segment 4 bases; nucleotides outside the gene matches: 14. In nucleotides, the CDR3 is TGTGCCAGCAGCTCTAGGGGACTAGCGGAAGCTTGGGGCACCGGGGAGCTGTTTTTT. Its protein product is CASSSRGLAEAWGTGELFF.

This sequence joins TRBV18 and TRBJ1-6; D not certain. This CDR3 contains 16 residues. Germline CDR1 and CDR2: KGHSH and LQKENI. V dropped 4 bases and J dropped 0 bases, with 10 bases sitting between them. The DNA of the CDR3 is TGTGCCAGCTCACTCACACAGAGCTCCTATAATTCACCCCTCCACTTT. It yields the protein CASSLTQSSYNSPLHF.

The CDR3 bases are TGCGCCAGCAGCTCTCCTTCGACAGGGATCCCCTACGAGCAGTACTTC. Translating gives CASSSPSTGIPYEQYF. V and J are TRBV5-1 and TRBJ2-5; TRBD1 matches at 7 bases. Matching the DNA end better, TRBJ2-7 makes the J call doubtful. CDR1 and CDR2 from the germline V gene are SGHRS and YFSETQ. The CDR3 covers 16 residues.

This clone was counted a single time. The chain carries TRBV10-3 and TRBJ2-2; 7 positions match TRBD2. After removal of 3 bases from V and 4 bases from J, the junction contained 2 bases not matched to a gene. The germline V gene encodes CDR1 ENHRY and CDR2 SYGVKD. The CDR3 is made up of 14 amino acids. The CDR3 spells CAISELAGTGELFF. The CDR3 DNA reads TGTGCCATCAGTGAATTAGCGGGCACCGGGGAGCTGTTTTTT.